The entry below gives a single T cell receptor beta chain sequence along with its context. This entry comes from a study of blood T cell repertoires in COVID-19. Here immunoSEQ multiplex PCR was the method, and the copy in TCRdb shows in-frame clones only, minus some. Of some 220,000 clones listed, 82% are singletons. V dropped 0 bases and J dropped 7 bases, with 7 bases sitting between them. Germline lookup yields CDR1 SGHRS and CDR2 YFSETQ. This CDR3 contains 13 residues. Source material: peripheral blood. The chain carries TRBV5-1 and TRBJ2-2; no definite D call. The clonotype was recovered from a woman between 65 and 79 years old with COVID-19, enrolled during active disease. In DNA, the CDR3 is TGCGCCAGCAGCTTGGGGCCCCTCGGGGAGCTGTTTTTT. Residues: CASSLGPLGELFF.